This T cell receptor (beta chain) was retrieved from a study of beta chain features in type 1 diabetes. Study summary: Analysis included around 110,000,000 sorted cells drawn from all samples.

Purities in excess of 95% were seen in all sorted populations. Expressed TCRB transcripts were sequenced because the entire RNA isolate underwent reverse transcription. Measured with immunoSEQ multiplex PCR; TCRdb has only the in-frame clones, and not every one. The sample yields 350,000 or so clones, less than 20% seen once. The TCR was taken from a woman in her late teens or twenties in good health. The sequenced material came from naive CD4+ T cells from blood.

DNA for the CDR3: TGTGCCAGCAGCCCCGGGACAGGGGGGGATGAGCAGTTCTTC. Translating gives CASSPGTGGDEQFF. The chain joins TRBV14 to TRBJ2-1; 11 bases map to TRBD1. This CDR3 region has 14 residues. Germline CDR1 is SGHDN and CDR2 is FVKESK. Trimming cost V 4 bases and J 8 bases; bases outside gene matches: 4.